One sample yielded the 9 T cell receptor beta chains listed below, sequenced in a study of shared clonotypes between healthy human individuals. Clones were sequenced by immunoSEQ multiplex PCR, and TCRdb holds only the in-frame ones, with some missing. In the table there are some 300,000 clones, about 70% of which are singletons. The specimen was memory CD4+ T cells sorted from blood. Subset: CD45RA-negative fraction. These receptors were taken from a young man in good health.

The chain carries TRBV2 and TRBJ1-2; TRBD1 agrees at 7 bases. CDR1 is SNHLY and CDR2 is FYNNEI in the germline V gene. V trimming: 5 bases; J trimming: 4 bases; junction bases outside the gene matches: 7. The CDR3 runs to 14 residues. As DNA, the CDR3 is TGTGCCAGCAGTAAGGGGGCCCTAGCCTATGGCTACACCTTC. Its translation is CASSKGALAYGYTF.

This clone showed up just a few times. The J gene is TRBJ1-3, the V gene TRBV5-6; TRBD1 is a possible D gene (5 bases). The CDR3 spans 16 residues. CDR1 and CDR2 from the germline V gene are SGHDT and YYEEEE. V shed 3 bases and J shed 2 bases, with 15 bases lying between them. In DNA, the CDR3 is TGTGCCAGCAGCTGGGATCCAGGGACCCCTGGAAACACCATATATTTT. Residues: CASSWDPGTPGNTIYF.

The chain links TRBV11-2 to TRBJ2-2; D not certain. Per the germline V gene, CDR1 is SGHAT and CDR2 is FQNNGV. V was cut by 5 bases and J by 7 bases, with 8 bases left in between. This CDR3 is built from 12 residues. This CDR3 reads CASSPFGGELFF. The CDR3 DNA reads TGTGCCAGCAGCCCCTTCGGCGGGGAGCTGTTTTTT.

CDR3 protein: CASPPGAFF. For the CDR3, the DNA is TGTGCCAGCCCCCCTGGGGCTTTCTTT. The chain combines TRBV19 with TRBJ1-1; unclear D gene. Germline loops: CDR1 LNHDA, CDR2 SQIVND (reference sequence). Trimming stripped 9 bases from V and 11 bases from J, with 10 bases between. The CDR3 is 9 amino acids. Full variable domain (missing parts from reference TRBV19 and TRBJ1-1): DGGITQSPKYLFRKEGQNVTLSCEQNLNHDAMYWYRQDPGQGLRLIYYSQIVNDFQKGDIAEGYSVSREKKESFPLTVTSAQKNPTAFYLCASPPGAFFGQGTRLTVV.

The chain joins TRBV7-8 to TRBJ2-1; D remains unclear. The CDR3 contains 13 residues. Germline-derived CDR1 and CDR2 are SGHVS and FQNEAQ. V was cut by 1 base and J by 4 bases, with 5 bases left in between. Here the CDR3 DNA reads TGTGCCAGCAGCTTAGACACATACAATGAGCAGTTCTTC. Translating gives CASSLDTYNEQFF.

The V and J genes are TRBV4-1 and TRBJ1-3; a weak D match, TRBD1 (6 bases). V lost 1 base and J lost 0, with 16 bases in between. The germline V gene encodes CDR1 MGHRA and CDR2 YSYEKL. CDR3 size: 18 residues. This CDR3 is CASSQGQDPGHSGNTIYF. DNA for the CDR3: TGCGCCAGCAGCCAAGGCCAGGATCCGGGACACTCTGGAAACACCATATATTTT.

The CDR3 region is CSVYQGKIGGGTEAFF. For the CDR3, the DNA is TGCAGCGTTTATCAGGGAAAAATCGGGGGAGGCACTGAAGCTTTCTTT. This chain connects TRBV29-1 to TRBJ1-1, with a weak D call TRBD1 (5 bases). This CDR3 region has 16 residues. With 5 bases removed from V and 4 bases from J, the gap between germline ends came to 23 bases. Germline CDR1 is SQVTM and CDR2 is ANQGSEA. Looking up the rest from reference TRBV29-1 and TRBJ1-1 gives the full variable domain: SAVISQKPSRDICQRGTSLTIQCQVDSQVTMMFWYRQQPGQSLTLIATANQGSEATYESGFVIDKFPISRPNLTFSTLTVSNMSPEDSSIYLCSVYQGKIGGGTEAFFGQGTRLTVV.

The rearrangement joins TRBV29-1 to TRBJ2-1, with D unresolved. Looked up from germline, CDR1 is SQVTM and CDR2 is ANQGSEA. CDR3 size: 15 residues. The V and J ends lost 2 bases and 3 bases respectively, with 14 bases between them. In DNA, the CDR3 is TGCAGCGTTGAACCTCGTCGTAACTTCTACAATGAGCAGTTCTTC. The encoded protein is CSVEPRRNFYNEQFF.

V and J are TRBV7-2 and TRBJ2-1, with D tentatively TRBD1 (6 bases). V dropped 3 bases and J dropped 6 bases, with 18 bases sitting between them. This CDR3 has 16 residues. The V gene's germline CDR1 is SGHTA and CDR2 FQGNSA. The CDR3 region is CASSLGAGVLINEQFF. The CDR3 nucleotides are TGTGCCAGCAGCTTGGGAGCAGGGGTTTTGATCAATGAGCAGTTCTTC.